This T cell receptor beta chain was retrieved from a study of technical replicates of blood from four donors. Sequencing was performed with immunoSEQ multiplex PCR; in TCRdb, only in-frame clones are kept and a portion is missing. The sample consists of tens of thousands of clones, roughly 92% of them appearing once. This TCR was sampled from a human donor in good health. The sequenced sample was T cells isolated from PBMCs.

The CDR3 is CASSVRQDLSYEQYF. CDR3 bases: TGTGCCAGCAGCGTCCGACAGGACCTCTCCTACGAGCAGTACTTC. The J gene is TRBJ2-7, the V gene TRBV9, with TRBD1 as a possible D gene (6 bases). V was cut by 2 bases and J by 0 bases, with 12 bases left in between. The CDR3 totals 15 residues. Germline V CDR1 and CDR2: SGDLS, YYNGEE.